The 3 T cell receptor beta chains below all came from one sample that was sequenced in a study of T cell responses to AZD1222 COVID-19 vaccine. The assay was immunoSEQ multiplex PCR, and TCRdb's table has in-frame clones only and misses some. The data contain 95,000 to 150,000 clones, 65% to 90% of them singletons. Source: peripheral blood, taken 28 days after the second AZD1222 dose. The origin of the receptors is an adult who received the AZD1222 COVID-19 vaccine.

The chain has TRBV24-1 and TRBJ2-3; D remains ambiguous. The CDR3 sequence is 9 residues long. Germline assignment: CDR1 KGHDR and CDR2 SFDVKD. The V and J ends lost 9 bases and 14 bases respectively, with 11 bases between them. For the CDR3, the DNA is TGTGCCACCGGGTACCTAAGGTATTTT. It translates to CATGYLRYF.

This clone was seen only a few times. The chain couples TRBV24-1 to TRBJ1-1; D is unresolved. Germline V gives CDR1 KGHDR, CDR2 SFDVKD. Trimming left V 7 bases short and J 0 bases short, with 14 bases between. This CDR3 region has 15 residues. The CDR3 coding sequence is TGTGCCACCAGAACTGGGATTGGCATGAACACTGAAGCTTTCTTT. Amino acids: CATRTGIGMNTEAFF.

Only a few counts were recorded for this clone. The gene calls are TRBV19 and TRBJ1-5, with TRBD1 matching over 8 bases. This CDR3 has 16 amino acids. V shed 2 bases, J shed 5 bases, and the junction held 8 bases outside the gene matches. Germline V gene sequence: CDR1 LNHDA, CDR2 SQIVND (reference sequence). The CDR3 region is CASSISAGGSYQPQHF. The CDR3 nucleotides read TGTGCCAGTAGTATAAGTGCAGGGGGCAGTTATCAGCCCCAGCATTTT.